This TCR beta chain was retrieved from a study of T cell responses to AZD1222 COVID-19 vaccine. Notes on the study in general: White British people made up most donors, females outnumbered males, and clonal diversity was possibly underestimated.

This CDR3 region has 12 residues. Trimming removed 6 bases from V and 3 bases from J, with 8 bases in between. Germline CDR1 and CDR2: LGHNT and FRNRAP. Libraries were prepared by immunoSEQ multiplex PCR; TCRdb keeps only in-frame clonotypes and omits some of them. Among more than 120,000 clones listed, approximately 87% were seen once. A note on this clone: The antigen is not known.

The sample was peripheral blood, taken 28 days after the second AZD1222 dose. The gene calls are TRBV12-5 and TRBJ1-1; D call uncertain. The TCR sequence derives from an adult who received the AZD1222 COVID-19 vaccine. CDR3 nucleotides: TGTGCTAGTGGGATCGGGGACACTGAAGCTTTCTTT. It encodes CASGIGDTEAFF.